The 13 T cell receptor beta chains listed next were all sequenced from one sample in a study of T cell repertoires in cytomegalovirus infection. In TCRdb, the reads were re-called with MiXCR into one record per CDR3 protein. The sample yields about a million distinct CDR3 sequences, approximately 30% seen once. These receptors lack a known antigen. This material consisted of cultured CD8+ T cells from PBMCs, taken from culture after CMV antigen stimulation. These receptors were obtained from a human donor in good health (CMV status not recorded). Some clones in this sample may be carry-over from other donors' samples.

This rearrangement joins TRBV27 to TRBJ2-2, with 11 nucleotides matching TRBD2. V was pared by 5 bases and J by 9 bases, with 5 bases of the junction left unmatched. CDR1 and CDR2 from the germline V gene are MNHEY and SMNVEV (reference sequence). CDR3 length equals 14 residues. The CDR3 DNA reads TGTGCCAGCAGTCTTAGCGGGGGGGCCTGGGAGCTGTTTTTT. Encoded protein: CASSLSGGAWELFF.

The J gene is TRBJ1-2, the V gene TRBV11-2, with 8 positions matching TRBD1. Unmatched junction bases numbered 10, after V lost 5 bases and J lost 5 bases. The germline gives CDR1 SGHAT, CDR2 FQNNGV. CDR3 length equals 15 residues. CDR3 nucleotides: TGTGCCAGCAGCCCCGACAGGGGTCAATGGTATGGCTACACCTTC. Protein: CASSPDRGQWYGYTF. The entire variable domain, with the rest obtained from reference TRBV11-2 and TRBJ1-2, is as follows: EAGVAQSPRYKIIEKRQSVAFWCNPISGHATLYWYQQILGQGPKLLIQFQNNGVVDDSQLPKDRFSAERLKGVDSTLKIQPAKLEDSAVYLCASSPDRGQWYGYTFGSGTRLTVV.

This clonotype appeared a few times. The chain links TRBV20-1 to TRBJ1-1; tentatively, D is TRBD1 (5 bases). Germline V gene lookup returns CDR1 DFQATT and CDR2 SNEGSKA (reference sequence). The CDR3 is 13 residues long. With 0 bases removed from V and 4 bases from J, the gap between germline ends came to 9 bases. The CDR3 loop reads CSAREVRGTEAFF. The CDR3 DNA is TGCAGTGCTAGAGAGGTAAGGGGCACTGAAGCTTTCTTT.

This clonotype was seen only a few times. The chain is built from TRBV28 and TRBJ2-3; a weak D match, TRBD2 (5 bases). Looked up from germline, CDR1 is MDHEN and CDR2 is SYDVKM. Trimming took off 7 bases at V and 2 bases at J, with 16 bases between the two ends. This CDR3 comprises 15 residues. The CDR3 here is CASTPLALSTDTQYF. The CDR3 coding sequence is TGTGCCAGCACACCCCTAGCCCTGTCCACAGATACGCAGTATTTT.

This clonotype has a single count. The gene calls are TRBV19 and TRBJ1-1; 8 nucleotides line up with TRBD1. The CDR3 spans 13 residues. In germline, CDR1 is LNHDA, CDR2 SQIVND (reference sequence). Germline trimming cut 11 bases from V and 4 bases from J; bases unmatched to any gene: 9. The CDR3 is CAARTGRSTEAFF. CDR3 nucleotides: TGTGCCGCACGGACAGGGAGGTCCACTGAAGCTTTCTTT.

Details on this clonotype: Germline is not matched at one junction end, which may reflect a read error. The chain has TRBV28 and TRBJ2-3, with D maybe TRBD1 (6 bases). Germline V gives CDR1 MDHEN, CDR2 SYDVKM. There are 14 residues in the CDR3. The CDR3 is CVSLTGTSTDTQYF. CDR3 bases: TGTGTCAGCCTAACAGGGACGTCCACAGATACGCAGTATTTT.

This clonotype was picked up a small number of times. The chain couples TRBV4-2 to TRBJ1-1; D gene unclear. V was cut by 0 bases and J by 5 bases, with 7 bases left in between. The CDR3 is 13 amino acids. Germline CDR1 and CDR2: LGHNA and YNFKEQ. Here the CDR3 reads CASSQDRLTEAFF. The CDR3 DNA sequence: TGTGCCAGCAGCCAAGATAGGCTGACTGAAGCTTTCTTT.

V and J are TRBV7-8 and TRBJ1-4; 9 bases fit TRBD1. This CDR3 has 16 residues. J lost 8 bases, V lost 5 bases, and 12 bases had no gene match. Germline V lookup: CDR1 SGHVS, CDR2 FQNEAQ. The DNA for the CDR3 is TGTGCCAGCAGCCCCCCTCCCGGGACAGGGCGCGAAAAACTGTTTTTT. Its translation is CASSPPPGTGREKLFF.

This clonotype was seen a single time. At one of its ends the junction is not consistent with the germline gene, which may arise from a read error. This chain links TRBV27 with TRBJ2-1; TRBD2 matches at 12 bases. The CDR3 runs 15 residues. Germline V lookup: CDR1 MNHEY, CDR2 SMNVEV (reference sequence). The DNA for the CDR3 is TGTACCAGCAGTTTCGGACTAGCGGGGTACAATGAGCAGTTCTTC. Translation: CTSSFGLAGYNEQFF.

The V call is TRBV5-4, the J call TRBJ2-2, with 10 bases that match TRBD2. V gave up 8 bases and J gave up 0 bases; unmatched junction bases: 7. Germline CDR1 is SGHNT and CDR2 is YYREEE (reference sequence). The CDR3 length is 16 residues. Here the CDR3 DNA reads TGTGCCAGTCAGACTAGCGGGTATACGAACACCGGGGAGCTGTTTTTT. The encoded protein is CASQTSGYTNTGELFF.

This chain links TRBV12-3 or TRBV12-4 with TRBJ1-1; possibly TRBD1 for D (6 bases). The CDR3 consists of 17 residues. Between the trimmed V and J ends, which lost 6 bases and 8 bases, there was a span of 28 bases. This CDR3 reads CASSHLGAGMGAREAFF. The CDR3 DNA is TGTGCCAGCAGCCACTTGGGTGCGGGGATGGGGGCCAGGGAAGCTTTCTTT.

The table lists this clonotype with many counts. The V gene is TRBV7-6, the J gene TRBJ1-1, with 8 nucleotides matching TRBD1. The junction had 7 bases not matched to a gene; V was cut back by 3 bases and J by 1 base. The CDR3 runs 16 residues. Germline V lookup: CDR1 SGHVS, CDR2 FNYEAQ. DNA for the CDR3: TGTGCCAGCAGCTTCCCCTGGACAGGGCAGAACACTGAAGCTTTCTTT. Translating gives CASSFPWTGQNTEAFF.

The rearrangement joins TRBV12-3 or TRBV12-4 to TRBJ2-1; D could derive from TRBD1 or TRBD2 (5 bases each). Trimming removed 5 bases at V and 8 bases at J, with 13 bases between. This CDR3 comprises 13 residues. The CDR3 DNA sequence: TGTGCCAGCAGTCGGGGACCTGTTCATGAGCAGTTCTTC. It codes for CASSRGPVHEQFF.